This T cell receptor (beta chain) emerged from a study of blood T cell repertoires in COVID-19. Looking at the study overall: The study drew acute and convalescent COVID-19 samples from the United States, Italy and Spain.

The CDR3 covers 14 residues. Trimming shortened V by 2 bases and J by 0 bases, and 8 bases separated the two germline ends. In germline, CDR1 is GTSNPN, CDR2 SVGIG (reference sequence). As handled by the study authors: Amplified reference gene primers provided the basis for estimating nucleated cell counts. The data were produced by immunoSEQ multiplex PCR, yet TCRdb's version contains in-frame clones alone and is incomplete. Clone size and the V and J calls come from that table; the DNA yielded D and trimming. Of 110,000 or so clones detected, 85% to 90% appear once; the ten largest clones hold 4.6%.

This TCR derives from a woman in her 50s with acute or convalescent COVID-19. The V call is TRBV30, the J call TRBJ1-3; D ambiguous. Specimen: peripheral blood. The CDR3 coding sequence is TGTGCCTGGAGTCCCGGGGACTCTGGAAACACCATATATTTT. Translating it yields CAWSPGDSGNTIYF.